The 22 T cell receptor beta chains given below trace back to one sample, sequenced in a study of blood T cell repertoires in COVID-19. Assay: immunoSEQ multiplex PCR; the TCRdb copy retains only in-frame clones and omits some. The sample includes about 280,000 clones, under 90% of them seen just once. Sequencing used peripheral blood. These receptors were obtained from a woman aged 45-60 years who had recovered from COVID-19.

The J gene is TRBJ1-3, the V gene TRBV4-1; a weak D match, TRBD1 (5 bases). Germline CDR1 and CDR2: MGHRA and YSYEKL. The CDR3 extends over 15 amino acids. V was shortened by 4 bases and J by 6 bases, with 16 bases between the two germline ends. CDR3 in amino acids: CASSPTWTSKNTIYF. The CDR3 coding sequence is TGCGCCAGCAGCCCTACCTGGACAAGTAAAAACACCATATATTTT.

The J gene is TRBJ2-5, the V gene TRBV7-3, with 14 nucleotides matching TRBD2. The V gene end was trimmed by 4 bases and the J gene end by 2 bases; junction bases not matched to a gene: 3. The CDR3 spans 16 residues. The germline gives CDR1 SGHTA, CDR2 FQGTGA. The CDR3 loop reads CASSSGLAGGQETQYF. CDR3 DNA: TGTGCCAGCAGCTCAGGACTAGCGGGGGGACAAGAGACCCAGTACTTC.

The V gene is TRBV18, the J gene TRBJ2-3, with D maybe TRBD2 (8 bases). This CDR3 region has 18 residues. The V gene's germline CDR1 is KGHSH and CDR2 LQKENI. With 0 bases removed from V and 2 bases from J, the gap between germline ends came to 18 bases. The CDR3 DNA reads TGTGCCAGCTCACCACCGAGGAGCGGGGGACAGACCACAGATACGCAGTATTTT. Protein product: CASSPPRSGGQTTDTQYF.

The chain combines TRBV9 with TRBJ2-2; tentative D call: TRBD2 (5 bases). V lost 0 bases, J lost 3 bases, and 12 bases lay in between. CDR1 and CDR2 (germline): SGDLS, YYNGEE. CDR3 size: 16 residues. The DNA of the CDR3 is TGTGCCAGCAGCGTAGATCCGGGGAAGCACACCGGGGAGCTGTTTTTT. Protein sequence: CASSVDPGKHTGELFF.

The chain uses TRBV5-8 and TRBJ2-7; 8 bases align to TRBD1. V lost 3 bases, J lost 4 bases, and 3 bases stayed unmatched. CDR3 length equals 13 residues. Germline lookup yields CDR1 SGHTS and CDR2 YDEGEE. CDR3 protein: CASSYGQGYEQYF. For the CDR3, the DNA is TGTGCCAGCAGCTATGGACAGGGATACGAGCAGTACTTC.

This clone came up once. The chain recombines TRBV28 with TRBJ1-4; 7 bases line up with TRBD1. This CDR3 is built from 14 residues. Trimming cost V 7 bases and J 5 bases; bases outside gene matches: 7. Germline loops: CDR1 MDHEN, CDR2 SYDVKM. In nucleotides, the CDR3 is TGTGCCAGCACCTCGGACAGGAAAAATGAAAAACTGTTTTTT. Amino acid sequence: CASTSDRKNEKLFF. Full variable domain (missing parts from reference TRBV28 and TRBJ1-4): DVKVTQSSRYLVKRTGEKVFLECVQDMDHENMFWYRQDPGLGLRLIYFSYDVKMKEKGDIPEGYSVSREKKERFSLILESASTNQTSMYLCASTSDRKNEKLFFGSGTQLSVL.

V usage is TRBV21-1 and J usage is TRBJ1-6; the table's D call TRBD1 went unverified against the DNA. TRBV21-1 is noted as a pseudogene. The CDR3 is 14 residues long. The DNA for the CDR3 is TGTGCCACCCCAGGGGGCGTTTGTAATTCACCCCTCCACTTT. Translating gives CATPGGVCNSPLHF.

This rearrangement joins TRBV11-2 to TRBJ1-1; a possible D gene is TRBD1 (5 bases). This CDR3 region has 15 residues. V shed 3 bases and J shed 5 bases, with 16 bases lying between them. Germline V gene sequence: CDR1 SGHAT, CDR2 FQNNGV. CDR3 loop: CASSFLRDGGTEAFF. The CDR3 coding sequence is TGTGCCAGCAGCTTTCTCAGGGACGGGGGGACTGAAGCTTTCTTT.

This clone was counted a single time. This chain connects TRBV7-2 to TRBJ1-2; D might be TRBD1 (6 bases). V lost 4 bases and J 6 bases, leaving 15 bases between the germline ends. The germline V gene encodes CDR1 SGHTA and CDR2 FQGNSA. The CDR3 has 14 amino acids. The CDR3 DNA reads TGTGCCAGCAGCTCGCTACAGGGTGTAAATGGCTACACCTTC. It codes for CASSSLQGVNGYTF.

The chain joins TRBV10-3 to TRBJ1-2, with 11 nucleotides matching TRBD1. The CDR3 contains 16 residues. V gave up 7 bases and J gave up 0 bases; unmatched junction bases: 7. Per germline, CDR1 ENHRY and CDR2 SYGVKD. CDR3 protein: CAINGQGAGANYGYTF. The CDR3 DNA is TGTGCCATCAACGGACAGGGGGCGGGGGCTAACTATGGCTACACCTTC.

The chain links TRBV28 to TRBJ1-5; D gene ambiguous. The CDR3 is 13 amino acids. V lost 6 bases and J 3 bases, leaving 9 bases between the germline ends. Germline V gene data show CDR1 as MDHEN and CDR2 as SYDVKM. CDR3 nucleotide sequence: TGTGCCAGCAGCCAAGCCATCAATCAGCCCCAGCATTTT. The encoded protein is CASSQAINQPQHF.

The V call is TRBV7-2, the J call TRBJ2-7; no firm D call. Germline V gene lookup returns CDR1 SGHTA and CDR2 FQGNSA. This CDR3 is 12 amino acids long. V lost 5 bases, J lost 6 bases, and 11 bases lay in between. The CDR3 DNA follows: TGTGCCAGCAGCGCTTATGCGCGCGAGCAGTACTTC. Translated, it gives CASSAYAREQYF.

DNA of the CDR3: TGTGCCAGCAGCTTAGACGGGGGGTTAAGTGAGCAGTTCTTC. It translates to CASSLDGGLSEQFF. V gene TRBV7-2 combines with J gene TRBJ2-1; TRBD2 matches 7 bases. The trim removed 1 base at V and 9 bases at J, leaving 6 bases unmatched. The CDR3 is 14 residues long. Germline assignment: CDR1 SGHTA and CDR2 FQGNSA.

J is TRBJ2-7 and V is TRBV4-3, with 8 bases fitting TRBD2. The CDR3 is 17 residues long. Germline V gene lookup returns CDR1 LGHNA and CDR2 YSLEER. V shed 0 bases, J shed 1 base, and the junction held 8 bases outside the gene matches. CDR3 residues: CASSQDTLAGRSYEQYF. The CDR3 DNA sequence: TGCGCCAGCAGCCAAGATACCCTAGCGGGCCGATCCTACGAGCAGTACTTC.

The chain is built from TRBV11-2 and TRBJ2-7, with 10 positions matching TRBD2. The CDR3 length is 16 residues. The J segment lost 1 base and the V segment lost 1 base, leaving 4 bases of the junction unmatched. Per the germline V gene, CDR1 is SGHAT and CDR2 is FQNNGV. CDR3 residues: CASSLVSGGESYEQYF. CDR3 sequence (DNA): TGTGCCAGCAGCTTAGTGAGCGGGGGGGAATCCTACGAGCAGTACTTC.

In this sample, this clone turned up a few times. The chain joins TRBV3-1 (or the pseudogene TRBV3-2) to TRBJ2-2, with 9 bases aligning to TRBD1. Trimming took 4 bases from V and 4 from J; bases not matched to a gene: 4. The V gene's germline CDR1 is LGHDT and CDR2 YNNKEL (reference sequence). The CDR3 runs to 15 residues. The CDR3 sequence is CASSLTGGGTGELFF. The CDR3 DNA reads as TGTGCCAGCAGCCTAACAGGGGGCGGCACCGGGGAGCTGTTTTTT.

The genes are TRBV28 and TRBJ1-2, with 10 bases identical to TRBD1. The CDR3 has 17 amino acids. The trim removed 7 bases at V and 8 bases at J, leaving 19 bases unmatched. Germline V lookup: CDR1 MDHEN, CDR2 SYDVKM. CDR3 nucleotides: TGTGCCAGCACCCCTTGGGGGACAGGGGAAAAGGGATACGGCTACACCTTC. It yields the protein CASTPWGTGEKGYGYTF.

J is TRBJ1-2 and V is TRBV10-3; 8 positions agree with TRBD1. The CDR3 spans 14 residues. The V gene end was trimmed by 3 bases and the J gene end by 2 bases; junction bases not matched to a gene: 2. The germline V gene encodes CDR1 ENHRY and CDR2 SYGVKD. The CDR3 DNA is TGTGCCATCAGTGACCGACAGGGGAACTATGGCTACACCTTC. Its protein product is CAISDRQGNYGYTF.

This chain links TRBV5-1 with TRBJ2-5, with D unclear. The V and J ends lost 5 bases and 2 bases respectively, with 10 bases between them. The CDR3 is 13 residues long. Germline V gene sequence: CDR1 SGHRS, CDR2 YFSETQ. In DNA, the CDR3 is TGCGCCAGCAGGATGGCTTTGCAAGAGACCCAGTACTTC. This gives the protein CASRMALQETQYF.

The V call is TRBV3-1 (or the pseudogene TRBV3-2), the J call TRBJ1-1, with D maybe TRBD1 (6 bases). This CDR3 contains 14 residues. Between the trimmed V and J ends, which lost 5 bases and 7 bases, there was a span of 17 bases. The germline V gene has CDR1 LGHDT and CDR2 YNNKEL (reference sequence). The CDR3 spells CASSYFGGAGEAFF. The CDR3 DNA follows: TGTGCCAGCAGCTATTTTGGGGGGGCCGGTGAAGCTTTCTTT.

The rearrangement joins TRBV6-1 to TRBJ1-5; 10 nucleotides agree with TRBD1. J lost 0 bases, V lost 0 bases, and 17 bases had no gene match. Germline CDR1 and CDR2: MNHNS and SASEGT. The CDR3 runs 22 residues. CDR3 DNA: TGTGCCAGCAGTGAAGCGCTTAAGACAGGGGGCCATCGATCTGATAGCAATCAGCCCCAGCATTTT. Its translation: CASSEALKTGGHRSDSNQPQHF.

The chain links TRBV7-9 to TRBJ1-5; D uncertain. CDR1 and CDR2 (germline): SEHNR, FQNEAQ (reference sequence). This CDR3 region has 14 residues. V shed 1 base and J shed 4 bases, with 8 bases lying between them. The CDR3: CASSLGGGNQPQHF. The CDR3 nucleotides read TGTGCCAGCAGCTTAGGCGGAGGGAATCAGCCCCAGCATTTT.